These T cell receptor beta chains were read from a single sample in a study of blood T cells in healthy people across ages. TCRdb re-called the 5' RACE reads through MiXCR, storing one row per CDR3 protein. The table has over 1,500,000 distinct CDR3 sequences, about 50% seen once; the top ten hold less than 2.5%. What was sequenced was blood. The source of these receptors is a woman aged 40 to 49 in good health. CDR3s include the opening cysteine and the closing phenylalanine or tryptophan. D genes are given only for firm matches. Size is stated for part of the rows, as once, few or many counts, or as a class when the clone is expanded.

D gene	V gene	clone size	J gene	CDR3 DNA	CDR3 protein
TRBD2	TRBV5-1	NA	TRBJ2-5	TGCGCCAGCAGCTGGACTAGCGGGGCCCAAGAGACCCAGTACTTC	CASSWTSGAQETQYF
TRBD2	TRBV28	NA	TRBJ2-1	TGTGCCAGCAGTAGCGGGGGGGCAAATTACAATGAGCAGTTCTTC	CASSSGGANYNEQFF
NA	TRBV11-3	NA	TRBJ2-1	TGTGCCAGCAGCTTAGGAGCTGGCAGTTACCACAATGAGCAGTTCTTC	CASSLGAGSYHNEQFF
NA	TRBV24-1	NA	TRBJ2-5	TGTGCCACCAGTGATTATGAGACCCAGTACTTC	CATSDYETQYF
NA	TRBV13	few	TRBJ2-3	TGTGCCAGCAGCTTAGGGGGGAACCCCACAGATACGCAGTATTTT	CASSLGGNPTDTQYF
NA	TRBV20-1	few	TRBJ2-5	TGCAGTGCTAGAGATGTAGGCAGGGAGGTCGAGACCCAGTACTTC	CSARDVGREVETQYF
NA	TRBV25-1	few	TRBJ2-5	TGTGCCAGCAGTGAAGGTCTCATGGTCCGAGAGACCCAGTACTTC	CASSEGLMVRETQYF
TRBD2	TRBV20-1	NA	TRBJ2-5	TGCAGTGCTAGAGATCTGGGGGGGGTCTACAATGAGCAGTACTTC	CSARDLGGVYNEQYF
NA	TRBV7-2	NA	TRBJ2-1	TGTGCCAGCAGCTACGGACAGACCTACAATGAGCAGTTCTTC	CASSYGQTYNEQFF
TRBD1	TRBV24-1	NA	TRBJ1-5	TGTGCCACCAGTGATCCGGGACAGGGAAGCAATCAGCCCCAGCATTTT	CATSDPGQGSNQPQHF
NA	TRBV14	NA	TRBJ2-1	TGTGCCAGCAGCCATTACTCGGGACAAGTCTACAATGAGCAGTTCTTC	CASSHYSGQVYNEQFF
NA	TRBV7-2	NA	TRBJ1-5	TGTGCCAGCAGTGCGGGACGGAACAATCAGCCCCAGCATTTT	CASSAGRNNQPQHF
NA	TRBV20-1	NA	TRBJ2-3	TGCAGTGCTAGAGAAGACGCGGGCCCGGGGACAGATACGCAGTATTTT	CSAREDAGPGTDTQYF
NA	TRBV6-6	NA	TRBJ1-1	TGTGCCAGCAGTTACTTCCCTGGGGCCGCTGAAGCTTTCTTT	CASSYFPGAAEAFF
NA	TRBV28	NA	TRBJ1-2	TGTGCCAGCAGTTTTGAACGCATCTATGGCTACACCTTC	CASSFERIYGYTF
NA	TRBV28	NA	TRBJ2-1	TGTGCCAGCAGTTTGGCCAGGGAAGATAGACGTGAGCAGTTCTTC	CASSLAREDRREQFF
NA	TRBV6-1	NA	TRBJ2-1	TGTGTCAGCAGTGGGGGTCTAGGACGCAGCAATGAGCAGTTCTTC	CVSSGGLGRSNEQFF
NA	TRBV7-2	NA	TRBJ2-1	TGTGCCAGCAGCCTTGGTGGGCGGGGGCAGTTCTTC	CASSLGGRGQFF
TRBD2	TRBV28	few	TRBJ2-4	TGTGCCAGCAGTTTAACTGGCGGGAGCGGGGGGGCCGAGAAAAACATTCAGTACTTC	CASSLTGGSGGAEKNIQYF
NA	TRBV11-3	NA	TRBJ2-7	TGTGCCAGCAGCCCGGGCACCGAGGCCAATGAGCAGTACTTC	CASSPGTEANEQYF
TRBD1	TRBV7-2	many	TRBJ2-7	TGTGCCAGCAGTTTAGGTGGGACAGGGGGCTACGAGCAGTACTTC	CASSLGGTGGYEQYF
TRBD2	TRBV20-1	NA	TRBJ2-7	TGCAGTGCTGGACTGACTAGCGGGGGGGCTTACGAGCAGTACTTC	CSAGLTSGGAYEQYF
NA	TRBV5-1	few	TRBJ2-7	TGCGCCAGCAGCTTGCTCCCAGGGGATTCCTACGAGCAGTACTTC	CASSLLPGDSYEQYF
NA	TRBV20-1	NA	TRBJ1-2	TGCAGTGCTGTGGGGTCGTTAGAGGGTAATGGCTACACCTTC	CSAVGSLEGNGYTF
TRBD2	TRBV5-4	NA	TRBJ2-1	TGTGCCAGCAGCTTGTCCGGGACTAGCGGGATCAATGAGCAGTTCTTC	CASSLSGTSGINEQFF
NA	TRBV20-1	NA	TRBJ2-3	TGCAGTGCTAGAGATGGTTTAAGAGGATTGAGTGATACGCAGTATTTT	CSARDGLRGLSDTQYF
TRBD2	TRBV6-1	NA	TRBJ2-5	TGTGCCAGCAGTAAACCGGGACTAGCGGGGGATGAAGAGACCCAGTACTTC	CASSKPGLAGDEETQYF
NA	TRBV12-3/TRBV12-4	few	TRBJ2-5	TGTGCCAGCAGTCGCGGACGGATTCAAGAGACCCAGTACTTC	CASSRGRIQETQYF
TRBD2	TRBV7-9	few	TRBJ2-1	TGTGCCTGCCAAAATATTGGACTAGCGGGGAGAGAGGGCAATGAGCAGTTCTTC	CACQNIGLAGREGNEQFF
TRBD1	TRBV29-1	NA	TRBJ2-7	TGCAGCGTCACCAGGGGGCCCGAGCAGTACTTC	CSVTRGPEQYF
NA	TRBV28	NA	TRBJ1-5	TGTGCCAGCAGTTTTCTGGGGGCGAGCAATCAGCCCCAGCATTTT	CASSFLGASNQPQHF
NA	TRBV7-2	many	TRBJ2-7	TGTGCCAGCAGCATCCTATACGAGCAGTACTTC	CASSILYEQYF
NA	TRBV27	few	TRBJ1-5	TGTGCCACCGGGACGAGCAGAGGCAATCAGCCCCAGCATTTT	CATGTSRGNQPQHF
NA	TRBV7-2	NA	TRBJ2-7	TGTGCCAGCAGCTTGAGCCCACCTCCCTACGAGCAGTACTTC	CASSLSPPPYEQYF
TRBD1	TRBV29-1	few	TRBJ2-3	TGCAGCGTTGCCGGGACAGGGGGAAGAAGTACGCAGTATTTT	CSVAGTGGRSTQYF
TRBD2	TRBV20-1	NA	TRBJ2-1	TGCAGTGCTAGAGTCCCCGGACTAGACAATGAGCCGTTCTTC	CSARVPGLDNEPFF
NA	TRBV4-2	NA	TRBJ2-6	TGTGCCAGCAGCCCGAGATCAATCTCTGGGGCCAACGTCCTGACTTTC	CASSPRSISGANVLTF
NA	TRBV12-3/TRBV12-4	NA	TRBJ2-7	TGTGCCAGCAGTTTATTGAGGGCTGACGTGCAATACTTC	CASSLLRADVQYF
NA	TRBV24-1	NA	TRBJ2-3	TGTGCCACCATGGATGCTAGCACAGATACGCAGTATTTT	CATMDASTDTQYF
NA	TRBV27	NA	TRBJ2-4	TGTGCCAGCAGTTTATCGGGCAGTCCAAACATTCAGTACTTC	CASSLSGSPNIQYF
NA	TRBV29-1	NA	TRBJ2-1	TGCAGCGTTGCACGGGTTGATGAGCAGTTCTTC	CSVARVDEQFF
NA	TRBV5-1	few	TRBJ2-5	TGCGCCAGCAGCTTCCCTCAGGGGAGCGGGGAGACCCAGTACTTC	CASSFPQGSGETQYF
TRBD1	TRBV28	few	TRBJ2-6	TGTGCCAGCAGTCGGACAGGGGGTAGCTCTGGGGCCAACGTCCTGACTTTC	CASSRTGGSSGANVLTF